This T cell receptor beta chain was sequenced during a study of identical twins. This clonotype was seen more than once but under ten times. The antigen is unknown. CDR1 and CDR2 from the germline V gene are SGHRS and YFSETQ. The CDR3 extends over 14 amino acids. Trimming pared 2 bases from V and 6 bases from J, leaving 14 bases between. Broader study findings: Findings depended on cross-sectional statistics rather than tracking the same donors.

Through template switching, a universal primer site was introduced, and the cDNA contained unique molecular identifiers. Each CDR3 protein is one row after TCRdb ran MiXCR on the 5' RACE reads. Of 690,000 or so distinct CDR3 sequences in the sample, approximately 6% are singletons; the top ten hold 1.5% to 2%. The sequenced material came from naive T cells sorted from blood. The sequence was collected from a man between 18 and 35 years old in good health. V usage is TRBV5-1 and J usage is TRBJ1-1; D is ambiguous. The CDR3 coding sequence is TGCGCCAGCAGCTTTCTCGGGGTAAGCGCTGAAGCTTTCTTT. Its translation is CASSFLGVSAEAFF.